The 18 T cell receptor beta chains below all came from one sample that was sequenced in a study of blood T cell repertoires in COVID-19. Clones were read by immunoSEQ multiplex PCR, and TCRdb kept only the in-frame ones, dropping some. The data show 200,000 to 250,000 clones, around 84% seen once. The sample consisted of peripheral blood. Every receptor here comes from a man aged 40-50 years with acute or convalescent COVID-19.

The chain has TRBV10-1 and TRBJ1-3; a weak D match, TRBD1 (5 bases). Germline CDR1 WNHNN, CDR2 SYGVQD (reference sequence). The CDR3 extends over 16 amino acids. The V gene lost 0 bases and the J gene lost 4 bases, with 13 bases spanning the gap. CDR3 sequence: CASSESQGTDGNTIYF. Here the CDR3 DNA reads TGCGCCAGCAGTGAGTCTCAGGGAACGGACGGAAACACCATATATTTT.

The chain employs TRBV4-2 and TRBJ2-7; TRBD1 matches at 7 bases. V was clipped by 4 bases and J by 0 bases; unmatched bases: 9. Germline-derived CDR1 and CDR2 are LGHNA and YNFKEQ. This CDR3 has 16 amino acids. The CDR3 sequence: CASSLSTGESSYEQYF. The CDR3 bases are TGTGCCAGCAGCCTTTCCACAGGGGAAAGCTCCTACGAGCAGTACTTC.

This clone was counted a single time. V gene TRBV19 combines with J gene TRBJ2-3, with 8 bases lining up with TRBD2. The CDR3 runs 14 residues. The V segment lost 9 bases and the J segment 2 bases; nucleotides outside the gene matches: 7. Per the germline V gene, CDR1 is LNHDA and CDR2 is SQIVND (reference sequence). CDR3 coding DNA: TGTGCCAGCGGAGCGGGGGATATCACAGATACGCAGTATTTT. Protein product: CASGAGDITDTQYF. The whole variable domain, remainder taken from reference TRBV19 and TRBJ2-3, is DGGITQSPKYLFRKEGQNVTLSCEQNLNHDAMYWYRQDPGQGLRLIYYSQIVNDFQKGDIAEGYSVSREKKESFPLTVTSAQKNPTAFYLCASGAGDITDTQYFGPGTRLTVL.

The chain recombines TRBV30 with TRBJ2-3; the match to TRBD2 covers 8 bases. The trim removed 1 base at V and 4 bases at J, leaving 10 bases unmatched. This CDR3 comprises 16 residues. Germline CDR1 GTSNPN, CDR2 SVGIG (reference sequence). CDR3: CAWSALAGTRPDTQYF. For the CDR3, the DNA is TGTGCCTGGAGTGCCTTAGCGGGGACCCGCCCAGATACGCAGTATTTT. Together with reference TRBV30 and TRBJ2-3, the CDR3 gives the full variable domain: SQTIHQWPATLVQPVGSPLSLECTVEGTSNPNLYWYRQAAGRGLQLLFYSVGIGQISSEVPQNLSASRPQDRQFILSSKKLLLSDSGFYLCAWSALAGTRPDTQYFGPGTRLTVL.

This chain joins TRBV11-1 and TRBJ1-1; no clear D. The length of the CDR3 is 14 residues. Germline CDR1 is SGHAT and CDR2 is FQDESV (reference sequence). V lost 3 bases to trimming and J lost 1 base, with 9 bases between them. CDR3 region: CASSFSDGNTEAFF. The CDR3 DNA reads as TGTGCCAGCAGCTTTAGCGACGGGAACACTGAAGCTTTCTTT. Full variable domain (rest looked up from reference TRBV11-1 and TRBJ1-1): EAEVAQSPRYKITEKSQAVAFWCDPISGHATLYWYRQILGQGPELLVQFQDESVVDDSQLPKDRFSAERLKGVDSTLKIQPAELGDSAMYLCASSFSDGNTEAFFGQGTRLTVV.

The chain carries TRBV9 and TRBJ2-5; D is possibly TRBD1 (6 bases). The V gene's germline CDR1 is SGDLS and CDR2 YYNGEE. CDR3 length: 14 amino acids. Trimming removed 3 bases from V and 5 bases from J, with 14 bases in between. The DNA of the CDR3 is TGTGCCAGCAGCGAGTGGGACAAATTGGAGACCCAGTACTTC. Translated, it gives CASSEWDKLETQYF.

This chain connects TRBV10-3 to TRBJ1-2, with 9 bases aligning to TRBD1. There are 15 residues in the CDR3. The germline V gene has CDR1 ENHRY and CDR2 SYGVKD. With 4 bases clipped from V and 4 bases from J, the junction kept 7 bases outside the gene matches. The CDR3 here is CAISAGTGSGYGYTF. The CDR3 DNA reads TGTGCCATCAGTGCCGGGACAGGGAGTGGCTATGGCTACACCTTC.

V is TRBV24-1 and J is TRBJ1-1; 8 positions match TRBD1. This CDR3 has 12 amino acids. The germline V gene has CDR1 KGHDR and CDR2 SFDVKD. Losses at the gene ends were 5 bases for V and 10 bases for J; bases not matched to a gene: 5. DNA for the CDR3: TGTGCCACCAGTGCAGGGGGCGATTCAGCTTTCTTT. Translated, it gives CATSAGGDSAFF.

This clone was seen a few times. The V gene is TRBV5-5, the J gene TRBJ2-7, with D possibly being TRBD2 (7 bases). There are 15 residues in the CDR3. Germline V gene lookup returns CDR1 SGHKS and CDR2 YYEKEE (reference sequence). V was trimmed by 3 bases and J by 6 bases, leaving 19 bases between them. The CDR3 is CASSWAWGRGGEQYF. As DNA, the CDR3 is TGTGCCAGCAGCTGGGCTTGGGGGCGCGGGGGCGAGCAGTACTTC. Looking up the rest from reference TRBV5-5 and TRBJ2-7 gives the full variable domain: DAGVTQSPTHLIKTRGQQVTLRCSPISGHKSVSWYQQVLGQGPQFIFQYYEKEERGRGNFPDRFSARQFPNYSSELNVNALLLGDSALYLCASSWAWGRGGEQYFGPGTRLTVT.

The chain recombines TRBV19 with TRBJ1-1, with a weak D call TRBD1 (6 bases). In germline, CDR1 is LNHDA, CDR2 SQIVND (reference sequence). Trimming took off 1 base at V and 0 bases at J, with 6 bases between the two ends. CDR3 length: 14 residues. The CDR3 here is CASSIGQVNTEAFF. DNA for the CDR3: TGTGCCAGTAGTATAGGACAGGTGAACACTGAAGCTTTCTTT.

The chain has TRBV6-5 and TRBJ1-2, with a tentative D call TRBD1 (5 bases). V lost 2 bases and J 8 bases, leaving 12 bases between the germline ends. The CDR3 sequence is 13 residues long. The germline CDR1 and CDR2 sequences are MNHEY and SVGAGI. CDR3 coding DNA: TGTGCCAGCAGTTACGCCCCCGACAGCGGCTACACCTTC. Translated: CASSYAPDSGYTF.

This sequence joins TRBV6-5 and TRBJ2-3, with 11 bases that match TRBD2. This CDR3 has 14 amino acids. J lost 1 base, V lost 6 bases, and 0 bases had no gene match. Germline V lookup: CDR1 MNHEY, CDR2 SVGAGI. DNA of the CDR3: TGTGCCAGCAGACTAGCGGGGGGCACAGATACGCAGTATTTT. Protein: CASRLAGGTDTQYF.

V and J are TRBV5-1 and TRBJ2-2; no firm D call. CDR1 is SGHRS, CDR2 YFSETQ, per germline. Trimming shortened V by 3 bases and J by 4 bases, and 16 bases separated the two germline ends. The CDR3 extends over 16 amino acids. CDR3 residues: CASSSQTASGTGELFF. For the CDR3, the DNA is TGCGCCAGCAGCTCGCAGACGGCGTCGGGCACCGGGGAGCTGTTTTTT. The full variable domain, rest sourced from reference TRBV5-1 and TRBJ2-2, is KAGVTQTPRYLIKTRGQQVTLSCSPISGHRSVSWYQQTPGQGLQFLFEYFSETQRNKGNFPGRFSGRQFSNSRSEMNVSTLELGDSALYLCASSSQTASGTGELFFGEGSRLTVL.

As concerns this clone: Other DNA sequences from this sample encode an identical CDR3 as well. The CDR3 here is CASSRDSGNTIYF. The CDR3 coding sequence is TGTGCCAGCAGCAGAGACTCTGGAAACACCATATATTTT. The rearrangement links TRBV7-3 to TRBJ1-3; D not certain. Trimming took off 5 bases at V and 0 bases at J, with 5 bases between the two ends. Germline V gives CDR1 SGHTA, CDR2 FQGTGA. The CDR3 loop spans 13 amino acids.

The chain carries TRBV29-1 and TRBJ1-4, with TRBD1 matching over 8 bases. The CDR3 totals 13 residues. Germline-derived CDR1 and CDR2 are SQVTM and ANQGSEA. The V segment lost 6 bases and the J segment 6 bases; nucleotides outside the gene matches: 6. The CDR3 sequence is CSVRGTGDEKLFF. In DNA, the CDR3 is TGCAGCGTCCGCGGGACAGGCGATGAAAAACTGTTTTTT.

The chain uses TRBV7-2 and TRBJ2-7; 10 nucleotides agree with TRBD2. This CDR3 is built from 17 residues. The germline V gene has CDR1 SGHTA and CDR2 FQGNSA. Trimming at V came to 1 base and at J to 1 base, leaving 7 bases not matched to a gene. The CDR3 DNA reads as TGTGCCAGCAGCTTAGGGACTAGCGGCCTATTTTCCTACGAGCAGTACTTC. Translation: CASSLGTSGLFSYEQYF.

This chain joins TRBV21-1 and TRBJ2-7; TRBD1, as called in the table, went unchecked against the DNA. TRBV21-1 is a pseudogene locus. The CDR3 totals 10 residues. The CDR3 region is CASTQYEQYF. The CDR3 nucleotides are TGTGCCAGCACCCAATACGAGCAGTACTTC.

V usage is TRBV18 and J usage is TRBJ1-1, with TRBD1 matching over 9 bases. Losses at the gene ends were 6 bases for V and 5 bases for J; bases not matched to a gene: 7. Germline CDR1 reads KGHSH; CDR2 reads LQKENI. This CDR3 region has 14 residues. CDR3 sequence (DNA): TGTGCCAGCTCGCCCGGGACAGGGTATACTGAAGCTTTCTTT. It specifies CASSPGTGYTEAFF.